The next 3 T cell receptor beta chains were all read from a single sample in a study of cytomegalovirus exposure and HLA in healthy donors. TCRdb's table, derived via immunoSEQ multiplex PCR, lists solely in-frame clones and lacks some. Of 43,000 or so clones in the sample, 80% to 95% are singletons; the top ten hold roughly 5.3%. Sequenced input: PBMCs. These TCRs come from a man aged 18 to 30 in good health and CMV-seronegative.

CDR3 protein: CASSYSNAGGLNEQFF. The CDR3 nucleotides read TGTGCCAGCAGTTACTCGAACGCGGGGGGGCTGAATGAGCAGTTCTTC. The chain is built from TRBV6-6 and TRBJ2-1; the match to TRBD2 covers 9 bases. With V trimmed by 0 bases and J by 7 bases, 7 bases remained unmatched. The CDR3 loop spans 16 amino acids. From germline, CDR1 is MNHNY and CDR2 SVGAGI (reference sequence).

The rearrangement links TRBV5-1 to TRBJ1-1; 8 bases line up with TRBD1. Germline loops: CDR1 SGHRS, CDR2 YFSETQ. Trimming at V came to 2 bases and at J to 4 bases, leaving 10 bases not matched to a gene. The CDR3 is 16 residues long. The CDR3 DNA sequence: TGCGCCAGCAGCTTAAACCCAGGGGGCAGTAGCACTGAAGCTTTCTTT. This translates into CASSLNPGGSSTEAFF.

The chain combines TRBV5-6 with TRBJ1-2, with D tentatively TRBD1 (6 bases). The CDR3 extends over 13 amino acids. CDR1 and CDR2 (germline): SGHDT, YYEEEE. The germline V and J ends were trimmed by 5 bases and 3 bases, with 11 bases remaining between them. Here the CDR3 reads CASRQGAHYGYTF. The CDR3 DNA reads as TGTGCCAGCAGACAGGGAGCCCACTATGGCTACACCTTC.